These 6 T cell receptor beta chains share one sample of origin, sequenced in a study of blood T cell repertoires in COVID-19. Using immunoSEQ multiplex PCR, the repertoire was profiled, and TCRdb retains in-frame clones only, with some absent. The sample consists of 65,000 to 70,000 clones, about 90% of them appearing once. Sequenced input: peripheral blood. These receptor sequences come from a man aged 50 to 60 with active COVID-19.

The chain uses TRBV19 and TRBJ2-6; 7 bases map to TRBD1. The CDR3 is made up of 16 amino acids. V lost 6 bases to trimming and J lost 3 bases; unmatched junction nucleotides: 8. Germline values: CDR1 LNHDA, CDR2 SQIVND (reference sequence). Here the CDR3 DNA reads TGTGCCAGTAGGGATCAGGGGGTTTTTGGGGCCAACGTCCTGACTTTC. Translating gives CASRDQGVFGANVLTF.

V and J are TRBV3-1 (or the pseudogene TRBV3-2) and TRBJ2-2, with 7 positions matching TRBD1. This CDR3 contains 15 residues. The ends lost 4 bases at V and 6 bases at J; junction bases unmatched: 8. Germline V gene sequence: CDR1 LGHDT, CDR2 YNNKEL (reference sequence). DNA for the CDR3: TGTGCCAGCAGCCTTGACAGGGTAATTGCCGGGGAGCTGTTTTTT. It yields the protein CASSLDRVIAGELFF.

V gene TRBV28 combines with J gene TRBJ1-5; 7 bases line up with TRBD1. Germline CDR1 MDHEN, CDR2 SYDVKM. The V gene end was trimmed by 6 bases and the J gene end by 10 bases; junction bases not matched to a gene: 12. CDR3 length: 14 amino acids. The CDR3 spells CASRTGTAINPQHF. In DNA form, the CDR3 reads TGTGCCAGCAGGACAGGGACGGCCATTAATCCCCAGCATTTT.

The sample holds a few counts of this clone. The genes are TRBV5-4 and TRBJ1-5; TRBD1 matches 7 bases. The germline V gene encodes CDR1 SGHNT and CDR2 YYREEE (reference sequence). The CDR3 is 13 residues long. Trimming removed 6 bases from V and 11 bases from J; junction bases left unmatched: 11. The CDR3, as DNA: TGTGCCAGCAAAAGACAGGGCGATACGACCCAGCATTTT. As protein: CASKRQGDTTQHF.

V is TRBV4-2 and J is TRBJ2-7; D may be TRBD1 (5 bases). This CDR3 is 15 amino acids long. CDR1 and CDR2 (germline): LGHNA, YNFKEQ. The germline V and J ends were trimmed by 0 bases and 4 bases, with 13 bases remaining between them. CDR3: CASSQEHQGVYEQYF. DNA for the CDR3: TGTGCCAGCAGCCAAGAACACCAGGGCGTTTACGAGCAGTACTTC.

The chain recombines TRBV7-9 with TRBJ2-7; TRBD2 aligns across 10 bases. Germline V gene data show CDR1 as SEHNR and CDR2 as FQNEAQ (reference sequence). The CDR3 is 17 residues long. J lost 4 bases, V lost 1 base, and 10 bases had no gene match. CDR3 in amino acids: CASSLEWPSGGLYEQYF. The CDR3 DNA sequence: TGTGCCAGCAGCTTAGAGTGGCCTAGCGGGGGACTATACGAGCAGTACTTC.